This TCR beta chain is drawn from a study of shared clonotypes between healthy human individuals. Libraries were prepared by immunoSEQ multiplex PCR; TCRdb keeps only in-frame clonotypes and omits some of them. The sample holds approximately 1,000,000 clones, about 84% seen once. Findings and caveats of the study: Estimated clonotype richness was generally higher in naive than memory subsets.

The CDR3 runs 17 residues. Germline-derived CDR1 and CDR2 are MNHNS and SASEGT. The V gene end was trimmed by 4 bases and the J gene end by 1 base; junction bases not matched to a gene: 10. A word on this clone: What it binds is unknown.

The V call is TRBV6-1, the J call TRBJ1-5; 7 bases agree with TRBD1. The material sequenced was memory CD4+ T cells from PBMCs. Regarding subset: CD45RA-negative fraction. This receptor was identified in a man between 18 and 29 years old in good health. Some clones in this sample may be carry-over from other donors' samples. The DNA of the CDR3 is TGTGCCAGCAGTGCCCAGGGGGGGGCGAGGAGCAATCAGCCCCAGCATTTT. Translating gives CASSAQGGARSNQPQHF.